The next 25 T cell receptor beta chains were all read from a single sample in a study of CD8+CD57+ T cells in acquired aplastic anemia. TCR beta VDJ combinations and CDR3 sequences were profiled from genomic DNA. TCRdb recomputed calls from the reads with MiXCR, one row per CDR3 protein. The sample carries 260,000 or so distinct CDR3 sequences, more than 40% recorded once. In patients chosen for sequencing, flow cytometry had shown CD8+CD57+ cell expansion. The sequenced sample was sorted CD4+, CD8+, or CD8+CD57+ T cells (not recorded which) from PBMCs. The source of these receptors is a human donor with aplastic anemia.

This clonotype has only a few counts. With a much larger clone just one base away, this may be a read error. The J gene is TRBJ1-3, the V gene TRBV20-1; D unclear. The CDR3 has 15 amino acids. Germline CDR1 reads DFQATT; CDR2 reads SNEGSKA (reference sequence). DNA for the CDR3: TGCAGTGCTGAGGGCTCCCGCTTTACTGGAAGCACCATATATTTT. Translated, it gives CSAEGSRFTGSTIYF.

In its sample, this clonotype was seen many times. The rearrangement links TRBV20-1 to TRBJ2-1, with 8 bases lining up with TRBD2. This CDR3 is built from 17 residues. V lost 1 base and J lost 4; bases outside the gene matches: 12. CDR1 is DFQATT and CDR2 is SNEGSKA in the germline V gene (reference sequence). CDR3 nucleotide sequence: TGCAGTGCTAGAGTGAGGATGCGGGGGGCTTGGTACAATGAGCAGTTCTTC. Translating it yields CSARVRMRGAWYNEQFF.

The chain employs TRBV24-1 and TRBJ1-1, with TRBD1 matching 9 bases. Germline CDR1 reads KGHDR; CDR2 reads SFDVKD. J lost 3 bases, V lost 7 bases, and 5 bases had no gene match. This CDR3 is built from 14 residues. The CDR3: CATRRQGEDTEAFF. As DNA, the CDR3 is TGTGCCACCAGAAGACAGGGGGAGGACACTGAAGCTTTCTTT.

This clonotype has at least ten counts. The J gene is TRBJ1-1, the V gene TRBV4-1; D is unresolved. The CDR3 spans 13 residues. Deletions cut 1 base from V and 4 bases from J, with 7 bases between. CDR1 is MGHRA and CDR2 is YSYEKL in the germline V gene. The CDR3, as DNA: TGCGCCAGCAGCCAAGTTTTAGGCACTGAAGCTTTCTTT. It codes for CASSQVLGTEAFF.

As for this clonotype: This may be a read error: a much more frequent sequence differs by one nucleotide. The chain is built from TRBV28 and TRBJ2-1; a weak D match, TRBD2 (5 bases). The CDR3 is 13 residues long. Germline V lookup: CDR1 MDHEN, CDR2 SYDVKM. CDR3 protein: CASTASGYNEQLF. CDR3 bases: TGTGCCAGCACCGCCAGCGGATACAATGAGCAGCTCTTC.

This clonotype was counted at least ten times. V and J are TRBV28 and TRBJ1-2, with TRBD1 as a possible D gene (5 bases). V was clipped by 7 bases and J by 6 bases, with 12 bases between them. Per germline, CDR1 MDHEN and CDR2 SYDVKM. The CDR3 is made up of 12 amino acids. CDR3 DNA: TGTGCCAGCAACACCGGGGGGGATGGCTACACCTTC. Translated, it gives CASNTGGDGYTF.

This clonotype came up a few times. The chain links TRBV20-1 to TRBJ2-5; D is unclear. Germline V gene sequence: CDR1 DFQATT, CDR2 SNEGSKA (reference sequence). The V and J ends lost 6 bases and 1 base respectively, with 12 bases between them. This CDR3 contains 13 residues. This CDR3 reads CSAIPRIQETQYF. The CDR3 DNA reads as TGCAGTGCAATACCGCGAATCCAAGAGACCCAGTACTTC.

The CDR3 coding sequence is TGCAGTGCCACTGGACTAGCGGGGAAGCCCGGAGAGACCCAGTACTTC. This codes for CSATGLAGKPGETQYF. The chain links TRBV20-1 to TRBJ2-5; 12 positions match TRBD2. The V and J ends lost 6 bases and 4 bases, in that order; junction bases with no gene match: 12. Germline-derived CDR1 and CDR2 are DFQATT and SNEGSKA (reference sequence). The length of the CDR3 is 16 residues.

This clonotype was detected ten times or more. This sequence joins TRBV7-9 and TRBJ2-1, with 7 nucleotides matching TRBD2. The CDR3 contains 16 residues. V dropped 1 base and J dropped 5; count of bases not matched to a gene: 8. Germline CDR1 is SEHNR and CDR2 is FQNEAQ (reference sequence). CDR3 region: CASSLVTSGVNNEQFF. CDR3 coding DNA: TGTGCCAGCAGCTTAGTGACCAGCGGGGTGAACAATGAGCAGTTCTTC.

Ten or more counts support this clonotype. The chain is built from TRBV12-3 or TRBV12-4 and TRBJ1-5; D gene uncertain. With 6 bases removed from V and 4 bases from J, the gap between germline ends came to 10 bases. The CDR3 has 13 amino acids. The CDR3 bases are TGTGCCAGCAGGGCAGTATGGAATCAGCCCCAGCATTTT. Protein: CASRAVWNQPQHF.

This clonotype occurred a few times. The chain couples TRBV24-1 to TRBJ1-2; no clear D gene. The CDR3 covers 13 residues. Germline CDR1 and CDR2: KGHDR and SFDVKD. V dropped 0 bases and J dropped 6 bases, with 7 bases sitting between them. The CDR3 here is CATSDLHVDGYTF. Written as DNA, the CDR3 is TGTGCCACCAGTGATTTGCATGTCGATGGCTACACCTTC.

The chain links TRBV20-1 to TRBJ2-5; D uncertain. V gave up 5 bases and J gave up 4 bases, with 17 bases separating them. The CDR3 spans 14 residues. Germline loops: CDR1 DFQATT, CDR2 SNEGSKA (reference sequence). The CDR3 bases are TGCAGTGCTCCCCCTCGTCGCTCGGGAGAGACCCAGTACTTC. This sequence encodes CSAPPRRSGETQYF.

This rearrangement joins TRBV10-2 to TRBJ2-7, with 8 bases aligning to TRBD1. Near its end, the DNA agrees better with TRBJ2-5, so the J call may be wrong. The germline V gene encodes CDR1 WSHSY and CDR2 SAAADI. The CDR3 consists of 16 residues. Written as DNA, the CDR3 is TGCGCCAGCAGTGACCCAAGGGGACAGGCTCAAGAGACCCAGTACTTC. Protein: CASSDPRGQAQETQYF.

This clonotype showed up many times. This chain joins TRBV25-1 and TRBJ1-1; no definite D call. Germline V lookup: CDR1 MGHDK, CDR2 SYGVNS. The CDR3 is 14 amino acids. V dropped 3 bases and J dropped 6 bases, with 14 bases sitting between them. The CDR3 spells CASSDPIYRAEAFF. The CDR3 nucleotides are TGTGCCAGCAGTGACCCTATCTACAGAGCTGAAGCTTTCTTT.

This clonotype was counted at least ten times. The chain carries TRBV5-1 and TRBJ2-3, with 9 bases lining up with TRBD2. Germline values: CDR1 SGHRS, CDR2 YFSETQ. CDR3 size: 15 residues. J was trimmed by 2 bases and V by 4 bases; bases with no gene match: 5. Written as DNA, the CDR3 is TGCGCCAGCAGCAGAGGACTAGCGCCCACAGATACGCAGTATTTT. This gives the protein CASSRGLAPTDTQYF.

This clonotype was seen repeatedly, ten times or more. The chain joins TRBV6-5 to TRBJ1-5; TRBD1 might be the D (6 bases). V was clipped by 2 bases and J by 4 bases, with 12 bases between them. The CDR3 contains 15 residues. Germline values: CDR1 MNHEY, CDR2 SVGAGI. The CDR3 loop reads CASSYGRGSNQPQHF. The CDR3 DNA sequence: TGTGCCAGCAGTTACGGCAGGGGATCTAATCAGCCCCAGCATTTT.

There are many counts of this clonotype. V usage is TRBV20-1 and J usage is TRBJ2-7; D ambiguous. Germline V gene data show CDR1 as DFQATT and CDR2 as SNEGSKA (reference sequence). Trimming removed 0 bases at V and 2 bases at J, with 11 bases between. This CDR3 has 14 amino acids. CDR3 region: CSARDPSETYEQYF. The CDR3, as DNA: TGCAGTGCTAGAGATCCGTCTGAGACCTACGAGCAGTACTTC.

The chain links TRBV29-1 to TRBJ2-1; TRBD2 matches at 16 bases. After removal of 3 bases from V and 8 bases from J, the junction contained 4 bases not matched to a gene. There are 15 residues in the CDR3. CDR1 is SQVTM and CDR2 is ANQGSEA in the germline V gene. Here the CDR3 reads CSVDGTSGGVYEQFF. CDR3 coding DNA: TGCAGCGTTGACGGGACTAGCGGGGGGGTCTATGAGCAGTTCTTC.

V gene TRBV2 combines with J gene TRBJ1-2; 7 nucleotides match TRBD1. Germline CDR1 is SNHLY and CDR2 is FYNNEI. The CDR3 loop spans 15 amino acids. With V trimmed by 6 bases and J by 1 base, 8 bases remained unmatched. For the CDR3, the DNA is TGTGCCAGCAGGGGCTACAGGGGCTTTAACTATGGCTACACCTTC. Protein: CASRGYRGFNYGYTF.

Remarks on this clonotype: At one of its ends the junction is not consistent with the germline gene, which may arise from a read error. V is TRBV20-1 and J is TRBJ1-2; TRBD1 is a possible D gene (5 bases). CDR1 is DFQATT, CDR2 SNEGSKA, per germline (reference sequence). This CDR3 has 14 amino acids. CDR3 residues: CSTRDVRGEVGYTF. CDR3 coding DNA: TGCAGTACTAGAGATGTGAGGGGAGAGGTTGGCTACACCTTC.

The chain carries TRBV2 and TRBJ1-4; the match to TRBD1 covers 10 bases. Germline CDR1 is SNHLY and CDR2 is FYNNEI. J lost 10 bases, V lost 8 bases, and 19 bases had no gene match. This CDR3 is built from 17 residues. The CDR3 DNA reads TGTGCCAGCGCCAGCAGGGGAGGGACAGGGGAGTATGGAAAACTGTTTTTT. This translates into CASASRGGTGEYGKLFF. The full variable domain, rest sourced from reference TRBV2 and TRBJ1-4, is EPEVTQTPSHQVTQMGQEVILRCVPISNHLYFYWYRQILGQKVEFLVSFYNNEISEKSEIFDDQFSVERPDGSNFTLKIRSTKLEDSAMYFCASASRGGTGEYGKLFFGSGTQLSVL.

J is TRBJ2-7 and V is TRBV2; 9 nucleotides align to TRBD2. The CDR3 has 13 residues. CDR1 and CDR2 (germline): SNHLY, FYNNEI. This chain's CDR3 is CASSELAGYGQYV. CDR3 DNA: TGTGCCAGCAGTGAGCTAGCGGGGTACGGGCAGTACGTC.

With respect to this clonotype: Being one base from a much bigger clone, this may be a read error. The chain joins TRBV27 to TRBJ2-7; 7 bases are shared with TRBD2. This CDR3 is built from 13 residues. Looked up from germline, CDR1 is MNHEY and CDR2 is SMNVEV (reference sequence). J was trimmed by 7 bases and V by 8 bases; bases with no gene match: 11. CDR3 protein: CASASGNYNEQYF. The CDR3, as DNA: TGTGCCAGCGCTAGCGGAAACTACAATGAGCAGTACTTC.

On this clonotype: This clone may be a read error of a much larger clone one base away. The J gene is TRBJ2-1, the V gene TRBV7-9; D is unclear. This CDR3 has 14 residues. Per the germline V gene, CDR1 is SEHNR and CDR2 is FQNEAQ (reference sequence). CDR3 protein: CASSQDWALGEQFF. CDR3 sequence (DNA): TGCGCCAGCAGCCAAGATTGGGCTCTGGGTGAGCAGTTCTTC.

Many counts were recorded for this clonotype. This chain joins TRBV2 and TRBJ2-3; 10 bases agree with TRBD2. CDR1 is SNHLY, CDR2 FYNNEI, per germline. The V segment lost 7 bases and the J segment 4 bases; nucleotides outside the gene matches: 8. The CDR3 loop spans 15 amino acids. CDR3 sequence reads: CASTELAGDADTQYF. CDR3 DNA sequence: TGTGCCAGCACCGAGCTAGCGGGAGATGCAGATACGCAGTATTTT.